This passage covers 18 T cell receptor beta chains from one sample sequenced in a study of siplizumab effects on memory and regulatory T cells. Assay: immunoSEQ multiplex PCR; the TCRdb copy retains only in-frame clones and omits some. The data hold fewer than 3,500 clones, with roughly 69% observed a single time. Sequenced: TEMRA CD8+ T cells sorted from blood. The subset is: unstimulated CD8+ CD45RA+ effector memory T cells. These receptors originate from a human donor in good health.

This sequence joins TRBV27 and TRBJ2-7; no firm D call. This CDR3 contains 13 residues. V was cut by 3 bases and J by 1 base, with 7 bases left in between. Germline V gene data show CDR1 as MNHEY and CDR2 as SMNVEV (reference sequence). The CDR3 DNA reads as TGTGCCAGCAGTTTCGTCCAGTCCTACGAGCAGTACTTC. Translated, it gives CASSFVQSYEQYF.

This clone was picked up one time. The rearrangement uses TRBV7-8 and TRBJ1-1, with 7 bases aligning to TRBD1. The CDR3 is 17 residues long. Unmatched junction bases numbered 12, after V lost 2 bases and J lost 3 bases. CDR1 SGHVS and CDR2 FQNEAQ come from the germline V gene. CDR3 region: CASSLPQSQGGDTEAFF. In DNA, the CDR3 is TGTGCCAGCAGCTTACCCCAATCCCAGGGGGGAGACACTGAAGCTTTCTTT.

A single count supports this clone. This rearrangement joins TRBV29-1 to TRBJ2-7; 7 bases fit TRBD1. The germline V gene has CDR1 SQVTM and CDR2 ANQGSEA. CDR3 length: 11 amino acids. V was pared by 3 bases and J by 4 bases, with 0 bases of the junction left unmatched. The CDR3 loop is CSVDRGYEQYF. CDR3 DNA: TGCAGCGTTGACAGGGGGTACGAGCAGTACTTC.

The CDR3 DNA is TGTGCCAGCAGTTACTCTACAGGCCGGAACACCGGGGAGCTGTTTTTT. Its protein is CASSYSTGRNTGELFF. V usage is TRBV6-5 and J usage is TRBJ2-2; possibly TRBD1 for D (5 bases). The CDR3 loop spans 16 amino acids. Trimming removed 0 bases from V and 1 base from J, with 9 bases in between. Germline values: CDR1 MNHEY, CDR2 SVGAGI.

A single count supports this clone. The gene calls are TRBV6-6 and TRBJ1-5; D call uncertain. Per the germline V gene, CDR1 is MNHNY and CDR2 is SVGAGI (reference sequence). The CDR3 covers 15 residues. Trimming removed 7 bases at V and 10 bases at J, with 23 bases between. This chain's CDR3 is CASKKTRGYGKPQHF. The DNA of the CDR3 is TGTGCCAGCAAAAAAACCCGGGGATACGGGAAACCCCAGCATTTT.

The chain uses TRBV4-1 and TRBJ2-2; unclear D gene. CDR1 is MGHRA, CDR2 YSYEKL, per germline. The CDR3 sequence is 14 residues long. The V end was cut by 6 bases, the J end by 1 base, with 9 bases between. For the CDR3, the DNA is TGCGCCAGCAGTGTGCTTAGGAACACCGGGGAGCTGTTTTTT. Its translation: CASSVLRNTGELFF.

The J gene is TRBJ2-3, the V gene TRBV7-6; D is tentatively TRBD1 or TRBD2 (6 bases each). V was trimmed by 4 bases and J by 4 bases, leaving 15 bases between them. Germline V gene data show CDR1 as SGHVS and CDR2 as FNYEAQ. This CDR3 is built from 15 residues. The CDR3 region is CASSYGFRGPDTQYF. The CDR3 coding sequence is TGTGCCAGCAGCTACGGGTTTCGGGGGCCAGATACGCAGTATTTT. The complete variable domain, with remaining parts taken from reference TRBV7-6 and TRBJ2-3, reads GAGVSQSPRYKVTKRGQDVALRCDPISGHVSLYWYRQALGQGPEFLTYFNYEAQQDKSGLPNDRFSAERPEGSISTLTIQRTEQRDSAMYRCASSYGFRGPDTQYFGPGTRLTVL.

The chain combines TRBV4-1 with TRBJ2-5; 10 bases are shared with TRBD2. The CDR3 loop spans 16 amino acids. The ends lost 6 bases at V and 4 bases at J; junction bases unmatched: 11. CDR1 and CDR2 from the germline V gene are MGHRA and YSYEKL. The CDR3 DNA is TGCGCCAGCAGTCTCATGACTAGCGGGTGGGGAGAGACCCAGTACTTC. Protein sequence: CASSLMTSGWGETQYF.

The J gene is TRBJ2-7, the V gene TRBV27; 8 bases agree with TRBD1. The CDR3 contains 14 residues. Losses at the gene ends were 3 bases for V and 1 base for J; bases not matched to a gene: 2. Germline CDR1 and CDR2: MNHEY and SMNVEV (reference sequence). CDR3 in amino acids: CASSLTGDSYEQYF. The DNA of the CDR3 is TGTGCCAGCAGTTTGACAGGGGATTCCTACGAGCAGTACTTC.

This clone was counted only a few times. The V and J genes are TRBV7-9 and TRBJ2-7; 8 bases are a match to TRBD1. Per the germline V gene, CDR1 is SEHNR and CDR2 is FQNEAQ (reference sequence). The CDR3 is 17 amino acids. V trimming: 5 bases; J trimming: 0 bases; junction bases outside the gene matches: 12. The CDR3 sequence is CASSLVQGAPFSYEQYF. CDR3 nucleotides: TGTGCCAGCAGCCTTGTTCAGGGGGCCCCCTTCTCCTACGAGCAGTACTTC. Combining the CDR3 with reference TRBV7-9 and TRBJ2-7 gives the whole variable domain DTGVSQNPRHKITKRGQNVTFRCDPISEHNRLYWYRQTLGQGPEFLTYFQNEAQLEKSRLLSDRFSAERPKGSFSTLEIQRTEQGDSAMYLCASSLVQGAPFSYEQYFGPGTRLTVT.

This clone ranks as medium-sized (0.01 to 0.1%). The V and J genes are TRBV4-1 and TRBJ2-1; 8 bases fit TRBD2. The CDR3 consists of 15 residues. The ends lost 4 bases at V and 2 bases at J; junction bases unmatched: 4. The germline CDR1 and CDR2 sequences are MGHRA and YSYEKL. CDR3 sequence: CASSLQLAAYNEQFF. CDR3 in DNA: TGCGCCAGCAGCCTCCAACTAGCGGCCTACAATGAGCAGTTCTTC.

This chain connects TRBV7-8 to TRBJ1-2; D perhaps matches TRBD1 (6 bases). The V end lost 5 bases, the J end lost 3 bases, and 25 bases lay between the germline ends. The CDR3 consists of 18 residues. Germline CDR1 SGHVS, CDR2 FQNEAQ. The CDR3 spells CASSAWGDPGVFDYGYTF. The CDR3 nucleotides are TGTGCCAGCAGCGCTTGGGGGGACCCAGGGGTATTTGACTATGGCTACACCTTC. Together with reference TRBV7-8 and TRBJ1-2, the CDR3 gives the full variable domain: GAGVSQSPRYKVAKRGQDVALRCDPISGHVSLFWYQQALGQGPEFLTYFQNEAQLDKSGLPSDRFFAERPEGSVSTLKIQRTQQEDSAVYLCASSAWGDPGVFDYGYTFGSGTRLTVV.

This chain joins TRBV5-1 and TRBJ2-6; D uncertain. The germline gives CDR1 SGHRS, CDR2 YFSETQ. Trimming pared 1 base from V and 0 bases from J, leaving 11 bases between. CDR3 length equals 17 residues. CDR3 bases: TGCGCCAGCAGCTTGCTTCTAAGGACCTCTGGGGCCAACGTCCTGACTTTC. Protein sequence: CASSLLLRTSGANVLTF.

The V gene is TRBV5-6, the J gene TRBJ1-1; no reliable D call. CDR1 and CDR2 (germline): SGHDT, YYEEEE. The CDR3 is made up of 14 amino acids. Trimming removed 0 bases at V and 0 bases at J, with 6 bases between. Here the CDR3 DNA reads TGTGCCAGCAGCTTGGCCGATATGAACACTGAAGCTTTCTTT. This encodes CASSLADMNTEAFF. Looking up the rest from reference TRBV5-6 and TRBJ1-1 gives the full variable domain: DAGVTQSPTHLIKTRGQQVTLRCSPKSGHDTVSWYQQALGQGPQFIFQYYEEEERQRGNFPDRFSGHQFPNYSSELNVNALLLGDSALYLCASSLADMNTEAFFGQGTRLTVV.

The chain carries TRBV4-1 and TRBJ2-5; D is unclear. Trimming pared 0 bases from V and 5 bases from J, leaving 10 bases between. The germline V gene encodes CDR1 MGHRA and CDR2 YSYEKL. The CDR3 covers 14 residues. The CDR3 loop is CASSQEEGRETQYF. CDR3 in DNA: TGCGCCAGCAGCCAAGAAGAAGGGCGGGAGACCCAGTACTTC.

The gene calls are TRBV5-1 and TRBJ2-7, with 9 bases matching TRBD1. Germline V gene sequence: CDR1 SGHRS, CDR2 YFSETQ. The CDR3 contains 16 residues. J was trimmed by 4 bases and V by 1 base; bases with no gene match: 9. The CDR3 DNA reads TGCGCCAGCAGCTTGTTCGCCGGGACAGGGACGTACGAGCAGTACTTC. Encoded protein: CASSLFAGTGTYEQYF.

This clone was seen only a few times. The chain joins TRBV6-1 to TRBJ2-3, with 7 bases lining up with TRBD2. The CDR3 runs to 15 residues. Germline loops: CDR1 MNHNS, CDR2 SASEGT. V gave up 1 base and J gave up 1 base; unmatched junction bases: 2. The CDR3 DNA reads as TGTGCCAGCAGTGAAGTGGCGGGAGGCACAGATACGCAGTATTTT. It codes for CASSEVAGGTDTQYF.

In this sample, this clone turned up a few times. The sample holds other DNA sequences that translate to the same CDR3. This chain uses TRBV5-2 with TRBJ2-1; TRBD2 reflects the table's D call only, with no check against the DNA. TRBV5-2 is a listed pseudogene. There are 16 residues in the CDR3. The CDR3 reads CASSQEAQSSYNEQFF. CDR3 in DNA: TGCGCCAGCAGCCAAGAGGCCCAGAGCTCCTACAATGAGCAGTTCTTC.